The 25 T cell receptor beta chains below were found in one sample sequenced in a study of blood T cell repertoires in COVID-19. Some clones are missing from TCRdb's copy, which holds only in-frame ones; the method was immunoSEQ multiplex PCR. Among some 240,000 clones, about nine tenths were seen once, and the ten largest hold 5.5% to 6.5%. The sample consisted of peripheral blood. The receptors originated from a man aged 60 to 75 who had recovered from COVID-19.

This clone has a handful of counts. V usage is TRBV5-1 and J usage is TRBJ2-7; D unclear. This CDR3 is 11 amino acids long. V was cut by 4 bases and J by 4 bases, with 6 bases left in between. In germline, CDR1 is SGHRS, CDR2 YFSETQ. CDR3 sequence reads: CASSPGYEQYF. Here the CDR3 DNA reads TGCGCCAGCAGCCCCGGTTACGAGCAGTACTTC.

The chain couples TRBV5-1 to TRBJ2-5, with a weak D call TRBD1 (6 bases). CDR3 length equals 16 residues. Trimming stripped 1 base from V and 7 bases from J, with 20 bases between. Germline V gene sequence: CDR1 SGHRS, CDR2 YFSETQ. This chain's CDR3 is CASSLPGAPSPGTQYF. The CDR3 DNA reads TGCGCCAGCAGCTTGCCAGGGGCGCCCTCCCCAGGGACCCAGTACTTC. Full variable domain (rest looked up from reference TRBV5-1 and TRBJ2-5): KAGVTQTPRYLIKTRGQQVTLSCSPISGHRSVSWYQQTPGQGLQFLFEYFSETQRNKGNFPGRFSGRQFSNSRSEMNVSTLELGDSALYLCASSLPGAPSPGTQYFGPGTRLLVL.

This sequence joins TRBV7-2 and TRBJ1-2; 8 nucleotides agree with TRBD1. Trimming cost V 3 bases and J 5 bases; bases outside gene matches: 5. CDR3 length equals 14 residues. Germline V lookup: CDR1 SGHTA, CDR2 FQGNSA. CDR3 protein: CASSFSTGAYGYTF. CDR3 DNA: TGTGCCAGCAGCTTTTCGACAGGGGCGTATGGCTACACCTTC.

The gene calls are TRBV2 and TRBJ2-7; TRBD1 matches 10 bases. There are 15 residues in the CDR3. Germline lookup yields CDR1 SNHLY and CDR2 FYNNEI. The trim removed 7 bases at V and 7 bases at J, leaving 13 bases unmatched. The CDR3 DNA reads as TGTGCCAGCACTAAGCCCGGGACAGGGGCTCAAGAGCAGTACTTC. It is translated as CASTKPGTGAQEQYF.

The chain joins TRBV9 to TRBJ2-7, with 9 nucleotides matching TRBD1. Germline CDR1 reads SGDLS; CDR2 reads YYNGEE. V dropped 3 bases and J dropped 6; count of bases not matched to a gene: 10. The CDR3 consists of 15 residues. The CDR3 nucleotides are TGTGCCAGCAGCGCAGGACAGGGGCGGTCAGGCGAGCAGTACTTC. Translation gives CASSAGQGRSGEQYF.

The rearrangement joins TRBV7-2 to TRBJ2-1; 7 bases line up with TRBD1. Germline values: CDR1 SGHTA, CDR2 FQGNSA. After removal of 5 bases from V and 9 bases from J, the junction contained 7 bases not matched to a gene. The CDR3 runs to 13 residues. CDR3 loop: CASSLTGLSEQFF. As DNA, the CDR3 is TGTGCCAGCAGCCTGACAGGGCTCAGTGAGCAGTTCTTC. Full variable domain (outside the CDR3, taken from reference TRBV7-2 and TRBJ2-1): GAGVSQSPSNKVTEKGKDVELRCDPISGHTALYWYRQSLGQGLEFLIYFQGNSAPDKSGLPSDRFSAERTGGSVSTLTIQRTQQEDSAVYLCASSLTGLSEQFFGPGTRLTVL.

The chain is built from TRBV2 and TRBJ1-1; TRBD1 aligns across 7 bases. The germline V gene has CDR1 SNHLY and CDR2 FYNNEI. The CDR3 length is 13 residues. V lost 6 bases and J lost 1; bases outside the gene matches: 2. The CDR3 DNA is TGTGCCAGCAGGGGGGACAGGAACACTGAAGCTTTCTTT. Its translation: CASRGDRNTEAFF.

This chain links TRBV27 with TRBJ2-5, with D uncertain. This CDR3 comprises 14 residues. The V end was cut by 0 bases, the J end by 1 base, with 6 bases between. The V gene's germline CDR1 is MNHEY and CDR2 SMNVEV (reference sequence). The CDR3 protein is CASSLSLSQETQYF. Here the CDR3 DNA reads TGTGCCAGCAGTTTATCGTTATCCCAAGAGACCCAGTACTTC.

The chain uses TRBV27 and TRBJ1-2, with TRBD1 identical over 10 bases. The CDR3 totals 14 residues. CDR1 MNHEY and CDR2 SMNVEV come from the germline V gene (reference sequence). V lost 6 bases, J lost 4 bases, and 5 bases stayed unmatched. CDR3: CASRGTGDTYGYTF. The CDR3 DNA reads TGTGCCAGCAGAGGGACAGGGGATACCTATGGCTACACCTTC.

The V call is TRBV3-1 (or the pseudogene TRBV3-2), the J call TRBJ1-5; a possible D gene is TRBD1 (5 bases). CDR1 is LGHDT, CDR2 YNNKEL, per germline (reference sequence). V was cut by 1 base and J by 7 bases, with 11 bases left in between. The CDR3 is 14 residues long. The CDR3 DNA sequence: TGTGCCAGCAGCCAAGTGTGGCAGGGACAGCCCCAGCATTTT. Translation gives CASSQVWQGQPQHF.

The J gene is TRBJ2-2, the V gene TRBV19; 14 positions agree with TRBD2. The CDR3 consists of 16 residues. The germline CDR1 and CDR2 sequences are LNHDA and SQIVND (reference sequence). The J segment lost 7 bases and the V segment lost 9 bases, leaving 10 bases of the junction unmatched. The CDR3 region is CASTTGLAGGIGELFF. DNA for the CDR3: TGTGCCAGCACAACAGGACTAGCGGGAGGTATCGGGGAGCTGTTTTTT. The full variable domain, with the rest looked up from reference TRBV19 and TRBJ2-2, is DGGITQSPKYLFRKEGQNVTLSCEQNLNHDAMYWYRQDPGQGLRLIYYSQIVNDFQKGDIAEGYSVSREKKESFPLTVTSAQKNPTAFYLCASTTGLAGGIGELFFGEGSRLTVL.

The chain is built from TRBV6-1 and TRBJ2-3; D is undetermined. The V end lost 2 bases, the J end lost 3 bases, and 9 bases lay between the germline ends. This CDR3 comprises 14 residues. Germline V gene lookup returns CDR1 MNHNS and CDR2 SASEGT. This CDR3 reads CASSEPAGTDTQYF. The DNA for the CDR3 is TGTGCCAGCAGTGAACCAGCAGGAACAGATACGCAGTATTTT.

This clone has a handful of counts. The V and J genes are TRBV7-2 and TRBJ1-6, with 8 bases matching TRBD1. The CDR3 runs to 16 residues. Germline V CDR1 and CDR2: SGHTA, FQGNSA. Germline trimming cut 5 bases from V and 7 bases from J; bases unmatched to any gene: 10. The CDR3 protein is CASSPRTGRNNSPLHF. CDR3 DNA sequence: TGTGCCAGCAGCCCAAGGACAGGGCGTAACAATTCACCCCTCCACTTT. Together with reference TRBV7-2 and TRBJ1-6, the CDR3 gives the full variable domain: GAGVSQSPSNKVTEKGKDVELRCDPISGHTALYWYRQSLGQGLEFLIYFQGNSAPDKSGLPSDRFSAERTGGSVSTLTIQRTQQEDSAVYLCASSPRTGRNNSPLHFGNGTRLTVT.

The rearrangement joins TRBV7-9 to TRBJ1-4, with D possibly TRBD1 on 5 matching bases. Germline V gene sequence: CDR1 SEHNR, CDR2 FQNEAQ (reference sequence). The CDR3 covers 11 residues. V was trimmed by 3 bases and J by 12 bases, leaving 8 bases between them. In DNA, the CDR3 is TGTGCCAGCAGCTTGGACACGGAACTGTTTTTT. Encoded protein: CASSLDTELFF.

The CDR3 DNA is TGTGCCAGCAGTTACTCGACTAGCGGCTCCTACGAGCAGTACTTC. The encoded protein is CASSYSTSGSYEQYF. The V call is TRBV6-5, the J call TRBJ2-7; 9 bases fit TRBD2. V lost 0 bases and J lost 0; bases outside the gene matches: 0. Germline loops: CDR1 MNHEY, CDR2 SVGAGI. The CDR3 runs 15 residues.

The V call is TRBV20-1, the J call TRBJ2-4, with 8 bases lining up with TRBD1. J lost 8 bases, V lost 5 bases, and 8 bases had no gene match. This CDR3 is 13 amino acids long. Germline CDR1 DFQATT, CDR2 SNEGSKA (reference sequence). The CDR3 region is CSAGGQGADIQYF. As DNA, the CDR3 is TGCAGTGCTGGTGGACAGGGAGCGGACATTCAGTACTTC.

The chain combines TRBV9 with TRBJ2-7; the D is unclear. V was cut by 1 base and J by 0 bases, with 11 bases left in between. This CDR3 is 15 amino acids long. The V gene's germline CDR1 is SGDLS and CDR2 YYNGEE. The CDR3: CASSVFPGYSYEQYF. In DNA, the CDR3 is TGTGCCAGCAGCGTATTCCCGGGTTACTCCTACGAGCAGTACTTC.

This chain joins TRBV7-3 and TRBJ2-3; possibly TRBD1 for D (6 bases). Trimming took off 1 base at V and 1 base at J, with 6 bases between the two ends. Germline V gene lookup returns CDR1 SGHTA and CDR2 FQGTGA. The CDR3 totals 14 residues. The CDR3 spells CASSLRQGTDTQYF. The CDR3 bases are TGTGCCAGCAGCTTAAGACAGGGCACAGATACGCAGTATTTT.

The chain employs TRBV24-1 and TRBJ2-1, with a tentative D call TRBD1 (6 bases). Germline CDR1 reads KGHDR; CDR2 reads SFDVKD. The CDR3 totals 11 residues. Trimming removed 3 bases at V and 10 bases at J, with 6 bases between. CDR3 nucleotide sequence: TGTGCCACCAGTGATGGGACAGAGCAGTTCTTC. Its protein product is CATSDGTEQFF.

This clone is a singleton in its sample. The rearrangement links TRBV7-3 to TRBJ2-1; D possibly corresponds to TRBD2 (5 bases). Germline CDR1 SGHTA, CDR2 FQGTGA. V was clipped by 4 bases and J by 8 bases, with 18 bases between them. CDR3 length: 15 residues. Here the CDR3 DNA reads TGTGCCAGCAGCTCATCATCGGGGTACCCCGATGAGCAGTTCTTC. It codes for CASSSSSGYPDEQFF.

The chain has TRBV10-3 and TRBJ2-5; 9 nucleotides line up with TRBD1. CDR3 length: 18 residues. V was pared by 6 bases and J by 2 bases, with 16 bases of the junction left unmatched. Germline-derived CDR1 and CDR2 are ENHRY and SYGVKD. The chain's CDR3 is CAIRNTKGGQGPQETQYF. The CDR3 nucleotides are TGTGCCATCAGGAACACTAAAGGCGGACAGGGGCCTCAAGAGACCCAGTACTTC.

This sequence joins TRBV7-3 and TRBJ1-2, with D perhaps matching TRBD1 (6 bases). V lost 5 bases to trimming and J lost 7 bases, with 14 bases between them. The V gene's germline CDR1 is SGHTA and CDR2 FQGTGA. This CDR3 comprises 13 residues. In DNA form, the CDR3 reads TGTGCCAGCAGCCCAGGGGCCATGGGTGGCTACACCTTC. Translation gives CASSPGAMGGYTF. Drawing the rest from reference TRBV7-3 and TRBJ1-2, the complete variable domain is GAGVSQTPSNKVTEKGKYVELRCDPISGHTALYWYRQSLGQGPEFLIYFQGTGAADDSGLPNDRFFAVRPEGSVSTLKIQRTERGDSAVYLCASSPGAMGGYTFGSGTRLTVV.

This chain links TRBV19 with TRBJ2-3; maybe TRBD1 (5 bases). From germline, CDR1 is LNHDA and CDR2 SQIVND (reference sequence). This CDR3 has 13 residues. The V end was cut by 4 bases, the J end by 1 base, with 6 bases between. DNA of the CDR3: TGTGCCAGTAGTACGACAGGCACAGATACGCAGTATTTT. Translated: CASSTTGTDTQYF.

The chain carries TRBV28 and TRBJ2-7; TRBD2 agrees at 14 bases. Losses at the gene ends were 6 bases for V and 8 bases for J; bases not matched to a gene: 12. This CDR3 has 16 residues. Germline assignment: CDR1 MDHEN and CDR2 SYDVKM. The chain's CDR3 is CASSSERTSGRSQQYF. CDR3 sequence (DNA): TGTGCCAGCAGCTCCGAGAGGACTAGCGGGAGGTCCCAGCAGTACTTC.

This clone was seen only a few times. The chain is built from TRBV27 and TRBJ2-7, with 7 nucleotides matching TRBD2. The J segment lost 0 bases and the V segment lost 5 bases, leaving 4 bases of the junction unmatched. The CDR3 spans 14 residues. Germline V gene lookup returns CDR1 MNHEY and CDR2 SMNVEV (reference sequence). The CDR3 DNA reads TGTGCCAGCAGTGGACGGGGGGTCTCCTACGAGCAGTACTTC. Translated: CASSGRGVSYEQYF.